This TCR beta chain was recovered during a study of blood T cell repertoires in COVID-19. About the study: Both acute and convalescent COVID-19 samples were obtained from the United States, Italy and Spain. From T cells, B-cell-depleted T cells, or PBMCs came the material, which was cDNA or gDNA.

This table comes from immunoSEQ multiplex PCR, and its TCRdb copy is limited to in-frame clones, with some not included. The table shows about 95,000 clones, with 70% to 85% occurring only once. Germline V gene sequence: CDR1 MDHEN, CDR2 SYDVKM. CDR3 size: 15 residues. The V end was cut by 5 bases, the J end by 6 bases, with 17 bases between. This TCR derives from a human donor in a cohort sampled during active COVID-19. V gene TRBV28 combines with J gene TRBJ1-5, with a weak D call TRBD1 (6 bases). Sequenced input: peripheral blood. The CDR3 sequence: CASSPELQGSQPQHF. The CDR3 DNA reads as TGTGCCAGCAGTCCCGAACTACAGGGTAGTCAGCCCCAGCATTTT.